A single sample is the source of the 26 T cell receptor beta chains below, sequenced in a study of T cells in Graves' hyperthyroidism and ophthalmopathy. Using RNA transcripts as the source, TCR beta CDR3 regions were amplified. In the first-round RT-PCR of the TCR CDR3, the HTBI primer set was used. TCRdb analysed the multiplex PCR reads with MiXCR anew, one entry per CDR3 protein. The sample holds 300,000 to 350,000 distinct CDR3 sequences, around 18% seen once. What was sequenced was blood. The receptors originated from a middle-aged woman with Graves' ophthalmopathy.

The chain couples TRBV12-3 or TRBV12-4 to TRBJ2-5; possible D gene TRBD1, 6 bases. The ends were cut back, 6 bases at V and 1 base at J, with 12 bases in the middle. This CDR3 is built from 14 residues. The CDR3 loop reads CASSVQGPQETQYF. The CDR3 DNA is TGTGCCAGCAGCGTACAGGGCCCCCAAGAGACCCAGTACTTC.

The chain combines TRBV6-5 with TRBJ2-7; 7 nucleotides match TRBD2. J was trimmed by 0 bases and V by 6 bases; bases with no gene match: 11. CDR1 is MNHEY, CDR2 SVGAGI, per germline. CDR3 length equals 16 residues. CDR3 in DNA: TGTGCCAGCAGCTTAGTGCCTGGCGGGGGCTCCTACGAGCAGTACTTC. Its translation: CASSLVPGGGSYEQYF.

The rearrangement uses TRBV11-2 and TRBJ2-5, with 12 bases fitting TRBD2. Germline V CDR1 and CDR2: SGHAT, FQNNGV. The CDR3 runs 19 residues. The junction had 12 bases not matched to a gene; V was cut back by 0 bases and J by 4 bases. The CDR3 protein is CASSLEVTSGRSGRETQYF. In DNA, the CDR3 is TGTGCCAGCAGCTTAGAAGTGACTAGCGGGAGAAGTGGGCGAGAGACCCAGTACTTC.

This clonotype was seen repeatedly, ten times or more. The chain links TRBV10-3 to TRBJ2-7, with no clear D. The CDR3 covers 13 residues. Trimming stripped 5 bases from V and 5 bases from J, with 13 bases between. Germline-derived CDR1 and CDR2 are ENHRY and SYGVKD. The CDR3 reads CAISLSKFHEQYF. The CDR3 DNA sequence: TGTGCCATCAGTTTATCTAAGTTCCACGAGCAGTACTTC.

This clonotype was counted only a few times. The V and J genes are TRBV7-2 and TRBJ2-7; D perhaps matches TRBD2 (6 bases). V was pared by 4 bases and J by 3 bases, with 13 bases between. Germline values: CDR1 SGHTA, CDR2 FQGNSA. There are 14 residues in the CDR3. The CDR3 loop is CASSSRWGDYEQYF. The DNA of the CDR3 is TGTGCCAGCAGCTCCCGTTGGGGGGACTACGAGCAGTACTTC.

This clonotype came up many times. This CDR3 is CASRPKDSPMYYEQYF. CDR3 nucleotide sequence: TGTGCCAGCCGCCCAAAAGATAGTCCCATGTACTACGAGCAGTACTTC. This chain uses TRBV28 with TRBJ2-7; D uncertain. V lost 8 bases to trimming and J lost 3 bases, with 23 bases between them. Germline lookup yields CDR1 MDHEN and CDR2 SYDVKM. The CDR3 spans 16 residues.

The V call is TRBV11-2, the J call TRBJ2-5, with 9 nucleotides matching TRBD2. The V gene's germline CDR1 is SGHAT and CDR2 FQNNGV. The CDR3 runs to 15 residues. With 6 bases clipped from V and 4 bases from J, the junction kept 9 bases outside the gene matches. The CDR3, as DNA: TGTGCCAGCAGTCCAGGACTAGCGAAGGGAGAGACCCAGTACTTC. This translates into CASSPGLAKGETQYF.

This clonotype was recorded many times. The rearrangement links TRBV5-1 to TRBJ2-2; TRBD2 aligns across 10 bases. V was pared by 5 bases and J by 3 bases, with 7 bases of the junction left unmatched. Germline V lookup: CDR1 SGHRS, CDR2 YFSETQ. There are 16 residues in the CDR3. In nucleotides, the CDR3 is TGCGCCAGCAGTCCTAGGACTAGCGGTTACACCGGGGAGCTGTTTTTT. As protein: CASSPRTSGYTGELFF.

The rearrangement uses TRBV7-2 and TRBJ1-2; D gene unclear. Between the trimmed V and J ends, which lost 1 base and 10 bases, there was a span of 16 bases. The germline CDR1 and CDR2 sequences are SGHTA and FQGNSA. The CDR3 sequence is 14 residues long. CDR3 loop: CASSLEPGSPDYTF. DNA of the CDR3: TGTGCCAGCAGCTTAGAACCGGGGAGTCCGGACTACACCTTC.

This clonotype was observed at least ten times. The chain recombines TRBV11-2 with TRBJ1-1; 8 bases line up with TRBD1. Germline loops: CDR1 SGHAT, CDR2 FQNNGV. CDR3 size: 17 residues. V lost 0 bases and J lost 0; bases outside the gene matches: 6. The DNA of the CDR3 is TGTGCCAGCAGCTTAGATTTCGGACAGGGCTTGAACACTGAAGCTTTCTTT. It yields the protein CASSLDFGQGLNTEAFF.

The table lists this clonotype with many counts. The chain links TRBV7-9 to TRBJ2-7; D not resolved. V was cut by 1 base and J by 4 bases, with 5 bases left in between. There are 12 residues in the CDR3. The germline gives CDR1 SEHNR, CDR2 FQNEAQ (reference sequence). CDR3 in amino acids: CASSLEWYEQYF. CDR3 bases: TGTGCCAGCAGCTTAGAATGGTACGAGCAGTACTTC. Full variable domain (outside the CDR3, taken from reference TRBV7-9 and TRBJ2-7): DTGVSQNPRHKITKRGQNVTFRCDPISEHNRLYWYRQTLGQGPEFLTYFQNEAQLEKSRLLSDRFSAERPKGSFSTLEIQRTEQGDSAMYLCASSLEWYEQYFGPGTRLTVT.

The chain is built from TRBV30 and TRBJ1-2; 8 bases line up with TRBD1. There are 21 residues in the CDR3. Per germline, CDR1 GTSNPN and CDR2 SVGIG (reference sequence). The J segment lost 8 bases and the V segment lost 2 bases, leaving 31 bases of the junction unmatched. CDR3 DNA sequence: TGTGCCTGGAGTATGACGACAGGGGACCCGGCGGTAGATCCGGGGAATATCGGCTACACCTTC. It specifies CAWSMTTGDPAVDPGNIGYTF.

This clonotype has more than one count but fewer than ten. The chain employs TRBV12-3 or TRBV12-4 and TRBJ2-2; a possible D gene is TRBD2 (5 bases). Trimming took off 7 bases at V and 6 bases at J, with 9 bases between the two ends. The CDR3 consists of 12 residues. In DNA form, the CDR3 reads TGTGCCAGCACCTGGGGAGCCGGGGAGCTGTTTTTT. This gives the protein CASTWGAGELFF.

At least ten counts were recorded for this clonotype. This chain links TRBV13 with TRBJ2-5; 7 bases match TRBD1. The CDR3 is 13 residues long. The J segment lost 5 bases and the V segment lost 5 bases, leaving 5 bases of the junction unmatched. Looked up from germline, CDR1 is PRHDT and CDR2 is FYEKMQ (reference sequence). CDR3 nucleotide sequence: TGTGCCAGCAGCCAAGGGGGCAGGGAGACCCAGTACTTC. Its protein is CASSQGGRETQYF.

This clonotype was counted ten times or more. The chain has TRBV6-2 or TRBV6-3 and TRBJ1-1; the D gene is possibly TRBD1 (5 bases). V lost 6 bases, J lost 0 bases, and 17 bases lay in between. The CDR3 contains 16 residues. The V gene's germline CDR1 is MNHEY and CDR2 SVGEGT. The CDR3 region is CASSHRTGGLNTEAFF. Here the CDR3 DNA reads TGTGCCAGCAGCCACCGAACGGGGGGGTTGAACACTGAAGCTTTCTTT.

This clonotype showed up just a few times. The gene calls are TRBV7-8 and TRBJ2-7; D is unclear. Germline V gene lookup returns CDR1 SGHVS and CDR2 FQNEAQ. The ends were cut back, 1 base at V and 0 bases at J, with 7 bases in the middle. This CDR3 contains 14 residues. The CDR3 sequence: CASSLDYTSYEQYF. Written as DNA, the CDR3 is TGTGCCAGCAGCTTAGATTATACCTCCTACGAGCAGTACTTC.

This clonotype was counted many times. This chain joins TRBV28 and TRBJ1-1; 9 bases line up with TRBD1. CDR3 length: 15 amino acids. Trimming cost V 5 bases and J 4 bases; bases outside gene matches: 8. CDR1 and CDR2 (germline): MDHEN, SYDVKM. The CDR3 bases are TGTGCCAGCAGTCAAACAGGGGGCGCGGCCACTGAAGCTTTCTTT. Amino acid sequence: CASSQTGGAATEAFF.

This clonotype was recorded many times. The gene calls are TRBV5-5 and TRBJ1-5; no definite D call. Per the germline V gene, CDR1 is SGHKS and CDR2 is YYEKEE (reference sequence). The CDR3 has 15 amino acids. Trimming pared 4 bases from V and 7 bases from J, leaving 18 bases between. CDR3 sequence reads: CASSQSLEARQPQHF. As DNA, the CDR3 is TGTGCCAGCAGCCAATCTCTGGAGGCAAGACAGCCCCAGCATTTT.

This clonotype was recorded at least ten times. V is TRBV6-2 or TRBV6-3 and J is TRBJ1-2; D is perhaps TRBD1 (6 bases). This CDR3 has 14 amino acids. Germline V gene sequence: CDR1 MNHEY, CDR2 SVGEGT. The V gene lost 0 bases and the J gene lost 4 bases, with 9 bases spanning the gap. The CDR3 sequence is CASSYSQGSYGYTF. The CDR3 region has the DNA TGTGCCAGCAGTTACTCGCAGGGGAGCTATGGCTACACCTTC.

This clonotype occurred a few times. This sequence joins TRBV24-1 and TRBJ2-7; 7 nucleotides align to TRBD1. CDR3 length equals 13 residues. V was clipped by 7 bases and J by 6 bases; unmatched bases: 8. Germline CDR1 KGHDR, CDR2 SFDVKD. CDR3 amino acids: CATRQTGSGEQYF. CDR3 in DNA: TGTGCCACCAGACAGACAGGGAGCGGCGAGCAGTACTTC.

For this clonotype: This CDR3 fails to terminate in the conserved phenylalanine or tryptophan, so it likely reflects a read error. The rearrangement uses TRBV2 and TRBJ2-7, with 9 bases matching TRBD1. CDR1 is SNHLY, CDR2 FYNNEI, per germline. The J segment lost 1 base and the V segment lost 5 bases, leaving 3 bases of the junction unmatched. The CDR3 consists of 14 residues. The CDR3 region has the DNA TGTGCCAGCAGTTCCGGGACAGGGTCCTACGAGCAGTACCTC. This codes for CASSSGTGSYEQYL.

This rearrangement joins TRBV16 to TRBJ1-1; D possibly corresponds to TRBD1 (6 bases). Germline CDR1 and CDR2: KGHSY and FQNENV. The CDR3 has 14 residues. V was clipped by 2 bases and J by 8 bases, with 15 bases between them. This CDR3 is CASSQRQGSAEAFF. The CDR3, as DNA: TGTGCCAGCAGCCAACGGCAGGGGTCAGCAGAAGCTTTCTTT.

This clonotype occurred many times. This rearrangement joins TRBV4-3 to TRBJ2-7; no reliable D call. Trimming removed 1 base at V and 3 bases at J, with 13 bases between. Germline V gene data show CDR1 as LGHNA and CDR2 as YSLEER. The CDR3 extends over 15 amino acids. CDR3 nucleotides: TGCGCCAGCAGCCAAGCACCCTTCGTTGACTACGAGCAGTACTTC. Amino acids: CASSQAPFVDYEQYF.

This clonotype was counted ten times or more. V is TRBV29-1 and J is TRBJ2-7; D could derive from TRBD1 or TRBD2 (6 bases each). The CDR3 covers 13 residues. Trimming removed 2 bases from V and 7 bases from J, with 15 bases in between. In germline, CDR1 is SQVTM, CDR2 ANQGSEA. CDR3 in amino acids: CSVEWGVRGEQYF. For the CDR3, the DNA is TGCAGCGTTGAATGGGGGGTAAGGGGGGAGCAGTACTTC.

Ten or more counts support this clonotype. The chain couples TRBV18 to TRBJ1-2, with D possibly TRBD1 on 6 matching bases. Trimming cost V 0 bases and J 12 bases, with 14 bases left between them. The CDR3 length is 13 residues. Germline values: CDR1 KGHSH, CDR2 LQKENI. This chain's CDR3 is CASSPPIGRGHTF. The CDR3 DNA reads TGTGCCAGCTCACCACCAATTGGCAGGGGCCACACCTTC.

This clonotype was seen at least ten times. The chain has TRBV6-2 or TRBV6-3 and TRBJ1-2, with a weak D call TRBD1 (5 bases). V lost 2 bases and J lost 6, with 10 bases in between. Germline V CDR1 and CDR2: MNHEY, SVGEGT. This CDR3 has 13 residues. The CDR3: CASSYGAGNGYTF. CDR3 DNA sequence: TGTGCCAGCAGTTACGGGGCAGGGAATGGCTACACCTTC.